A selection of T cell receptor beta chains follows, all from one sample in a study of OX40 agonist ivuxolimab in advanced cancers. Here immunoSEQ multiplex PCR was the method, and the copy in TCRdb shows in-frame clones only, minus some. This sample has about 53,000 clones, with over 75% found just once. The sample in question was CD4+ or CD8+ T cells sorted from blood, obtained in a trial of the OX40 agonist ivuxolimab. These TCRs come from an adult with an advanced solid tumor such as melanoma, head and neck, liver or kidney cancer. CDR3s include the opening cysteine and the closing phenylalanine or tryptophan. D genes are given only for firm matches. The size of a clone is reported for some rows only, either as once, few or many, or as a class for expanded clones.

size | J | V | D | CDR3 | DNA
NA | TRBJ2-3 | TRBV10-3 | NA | CAISDYADTQYF | TGTGCCATCAGTGACTACGCAGATACGCAGTATTTT
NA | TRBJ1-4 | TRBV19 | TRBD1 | CASSMGTVPNEKLFF | TGTGCCAGTAGTATGGGGACAGTTCCTAATGAAAAACTGTTTTTT
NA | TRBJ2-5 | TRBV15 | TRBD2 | CATSRSGTSDQETQYF | TGTGCCACCAGCAGGTCCGGGACTAGCGACCAAGAGACCCAGTACTTC
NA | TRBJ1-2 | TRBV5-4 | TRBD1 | CASSQGQGAIYGYTF | TGTGCCAGCAGCCAAGGACAGGGGGCGATCTATGGCTACACCTTC
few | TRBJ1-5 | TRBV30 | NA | CAWSNTQSNQPQHF | TGTGCCTGGAGTAACACACAGAGCAATCAGCCCCAGCATTTT
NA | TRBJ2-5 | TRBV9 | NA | CASSVSQQETQYF | TGTGCCAGCAGCGTGTCGCAGCAAGAGACCCAGTACTTC
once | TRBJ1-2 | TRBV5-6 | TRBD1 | CASSLWSGQGIGGYTF | TGTGCCAGCAGCTTGTGGTCGGGACAGGGCATCGGTGGCTACACCTTC
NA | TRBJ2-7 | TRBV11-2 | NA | CASSSGTPGVDEQYF | TGTGCCAGCAGCTCTGGGACCCCGGGGGTCGACGAGCAGTACTTC
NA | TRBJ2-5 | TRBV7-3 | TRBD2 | CASSTTGTRSGTQYF | TGTGCCAGCAGCACGACCGGGACTAGATCTGGGACCCAGTACTTC
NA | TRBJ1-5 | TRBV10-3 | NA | CAISPGGGNQPQHF | TGTGCCATCAGTCCTGGAGGGGGCAATCAGCCCCAGCATTTT
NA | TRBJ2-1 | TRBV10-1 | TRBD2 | CASTEGTSGNNEQFF | TGCGCCAGCACTGAGGGGACTAGCGGCAACAATGAGCAGTTCTTC
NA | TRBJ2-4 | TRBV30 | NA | CAWSVGGAPNIQYF | TGTGCCTGGAGTGTGGGTGGGGCCCCAAACATTCAGTACTTC
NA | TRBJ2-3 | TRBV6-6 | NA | CASSFFRGSDTQYF | TGTGCCAGCAGTTTTTTCAGGGGATCGGATACGCAGTATTTT
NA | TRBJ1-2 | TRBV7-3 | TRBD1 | CASSSLAGGLFGYTF | TGTGCCAGCAGCTCCCTCGCAGGGGGCCTTTTTGGCTACACCTTC
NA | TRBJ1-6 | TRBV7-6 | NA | CASSPSRAGTPLHF | TGTGCCAGCAGCCCTTCGCGGGCGGGTACACCCCTCCACTTT
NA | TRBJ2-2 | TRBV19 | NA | CASRSGFGTNTGELFF | TGTGCCAGTAGGAGCGGTTTTGGGACTAACACCGGGGAGCTGTTTTTT
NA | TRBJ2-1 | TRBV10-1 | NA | CASSERATSSYNEQFF | TGCGCCAGCAGTGAAAGGGCTACCAGCTCCTACAATGAGCAGTTCTTC
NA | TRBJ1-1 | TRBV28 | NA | CASSSDPGVGTEAFF | TGTGCCAGCAGTTCAGACCCGGGGGTAGGGACTGAAGCTTTCTTT
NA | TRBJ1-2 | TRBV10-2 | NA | CASRGGGSGYGYTF | TGCGCCAGCAGGGGGGGTGGATCCGGCTATGGCTACACCTTC
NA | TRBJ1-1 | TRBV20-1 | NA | CSASSYTEAFF | TGCAGTGCTAGTAGTTACACTGAAGCTTTCTTT
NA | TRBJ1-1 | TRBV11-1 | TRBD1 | CASSPTGETEAFF | TGTGCCAGCAGCCCGACAGGGGAAACTGAAGCTTTCTTT
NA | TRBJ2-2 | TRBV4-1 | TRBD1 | CASSPRTGANTGELFF | TGCGCCAGCAGCCCGCGGACAGGGGCCAACACCGGGGAGCTGTTTTTT
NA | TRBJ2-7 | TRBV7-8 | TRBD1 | CASSLSGGGEQYF | TGTGCCAGCAGCTTGTCAGGGGGTGGCGAGCAGTACTTC
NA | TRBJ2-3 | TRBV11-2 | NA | CASSSPTREVDTQYF | TGTGCCAGCAGCTCCCCAACCAGGGAAGTAGATACGCAGTATTTT
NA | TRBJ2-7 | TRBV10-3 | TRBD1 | CAITEGQGNAYEQYF | TGTGCCATCACCGAAGGACAGGGGAATGCCTACGAGCAGTACTTC
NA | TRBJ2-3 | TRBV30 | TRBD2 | CAWTGLAGVPSTDTQYF | TGTGCCTGGACTGGACTAGCGGGGGTTCCTAGCACAGATACGCAGTATTTT
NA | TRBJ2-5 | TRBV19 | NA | CASSMSDKETQYF | TGTGCCAGTAGTATGTCGGACAAAGAGACCCAGTACTTC
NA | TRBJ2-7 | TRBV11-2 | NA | CASSLGDQDYEQYF | TGTGCCAGCAGCTTAGGTGACCAAGACTACGAGCAGTACTTC
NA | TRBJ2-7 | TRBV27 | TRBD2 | CATRDLAGAREQYF | TGTGCGACCAGAGACCTAGCGGGAGCGAGGGAGCAGTACTTC
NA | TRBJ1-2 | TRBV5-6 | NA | CASSQDPANYGYTF | TGTGCCAGCAGCCAGGATCCAGCTAACTATGGCTACACCTTC
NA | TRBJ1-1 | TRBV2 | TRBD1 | CASSELHRGFSAEAFF | TGTGCCAGCAGTGAATTGCACAGGGGGTTTTCTGCTGAAGCTTTCTTT
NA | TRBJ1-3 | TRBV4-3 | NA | CASSPNAGGAGNTIYF | TGCGCCAGCAGCCCGAACGCCGGGGGAGCCGGAAACACCATATATTTT
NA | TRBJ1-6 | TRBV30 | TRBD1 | CAWSSDRVSPLHF | TGTGCCTGGAGTTCGGACAGGGTTTCACCCCTCCACTTT
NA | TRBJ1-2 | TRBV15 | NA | CATSRDQVQTGNGYTF | TGTGCCACCAGCAGAGATCAAGTTCAAACAGGGAATGGCTACACCTTC
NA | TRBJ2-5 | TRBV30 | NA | CAWSGETQYF | TGTGCCTGGAGCGGCGAGACCCAGTACTTC
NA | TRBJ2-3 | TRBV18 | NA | CASSPRTDTQYF | TGTGCCAGCTCACCGCGCACAGATACGCAGTATTTT
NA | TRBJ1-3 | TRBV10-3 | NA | CAISESSSLFSGNTIYF | TGTGCCATCAGTGAGTCTAGCAGCCTCTTCTCTGGAAACACCATATATTTT
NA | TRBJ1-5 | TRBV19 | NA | CASRTFSNQPQHF | TGTGCCAGTCGGACATTTAGCAATCAGCCCCAGCATTTT
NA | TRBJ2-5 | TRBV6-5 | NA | CASSYPRTKSGTQYF | TGTGCCAGCAGTTACCCACGCACAAAGAGTGGGACCCAGTACTTC
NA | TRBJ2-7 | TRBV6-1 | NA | CASSDYYHGGPPYEQYF | TGTGCCAGCAGTGATTACTACCATGGGGGGCCCCCCTACGAGCAGTACTTC
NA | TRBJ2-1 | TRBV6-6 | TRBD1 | CASSPGGPSYNEQFF | TGTGCCAGCAGTCCAGGGGGCCCCTCCTACAATGAGCAGTTCTTC
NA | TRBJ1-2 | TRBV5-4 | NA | CASRGVGSPGDGYTF | TGTGCCAGCAGAGGGGTGGGATCTCCCGGCGACGGCTACACCTTC
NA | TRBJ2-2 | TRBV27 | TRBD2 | CASSLMSAGVTGELFF | TGTGCCAGCAGTTTAATGTCAGCGGGAGTCACCGGGGAGCTGTTTTTT
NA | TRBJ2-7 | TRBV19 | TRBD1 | CASSIIQGASEQYF | TGTGCCAGTAGTATTATACAGGGGGCGAGTGAGCAGTACTTC
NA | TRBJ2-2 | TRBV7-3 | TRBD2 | CASSPTSGGTGELFF | TGTGCCAGCAGCCCGACTAGCGGGGGCACCGGGGAGCTGTTTTTT
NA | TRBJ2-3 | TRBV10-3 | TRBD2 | CAISEAGGPPDTQYF | TGTGCCATCAGTGAAGCGGGGGGGCCCCCAGATACGCAGTATTTT
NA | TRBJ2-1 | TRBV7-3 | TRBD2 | CASSSLGTSGRSYNEQFF | TGTGCCAGCAGCTCCTTAGGGACTAGCGGGCGTTCCTACAATGAGCAGTTCTTC
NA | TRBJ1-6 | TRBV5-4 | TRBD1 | CASRVQTGGDSPLHF | TGTGCCAGCAGGGTACAGACAGGGGGCGATTCACCCCTCCACTTT
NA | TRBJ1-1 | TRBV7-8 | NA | CASSLAWGTEAFF | TGTGCCAGCAGCTTAGCGTGGGGCACTGAAGCTTTCTTT
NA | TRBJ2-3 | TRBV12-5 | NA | CASGLSGTTDTQYF | TGTGCTAGTGGTTTGTCAGGGACCACAGATACGCAGTATTTT
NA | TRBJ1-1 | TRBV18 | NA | CASSPGTENTEAFF | TGTGCCAGCTCACCCGGGACGGAGAACACTGAAGCTTTCTTT
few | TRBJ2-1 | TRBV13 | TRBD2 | CASSPQREDYNEQFF | TGTGCCAGCAGCCCACAGCGGGAGGACTACAATGAGCAGTTCTTC
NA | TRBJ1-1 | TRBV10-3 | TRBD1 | CAIRETGGAEAFF | TGTGCCATCAGAGAAACAGGGGGGGCTGAAGCTTTCTTT
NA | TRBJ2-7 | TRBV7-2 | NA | CASSFWASEQYF | TGTGCCAGCAGCTTTTGGGCCAGCGAGCAGTACTTC
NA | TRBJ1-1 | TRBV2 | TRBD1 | CASETGGNTEAFF | TGTGCCTCTGAGACAGGGGGGAACACTGAAGCTTTCTTT
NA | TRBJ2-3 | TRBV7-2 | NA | CASSLGPGLTDTQYF | TGTGCCAGCAGCTTAGGTCCGGGGCTCACAGATACGCAGTATTTT
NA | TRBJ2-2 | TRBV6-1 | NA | CASSVWRSTGELFF | TGTGCCAGCAGTGTGTGGAGGAGCACCGGGGAGCTGTTTTTT